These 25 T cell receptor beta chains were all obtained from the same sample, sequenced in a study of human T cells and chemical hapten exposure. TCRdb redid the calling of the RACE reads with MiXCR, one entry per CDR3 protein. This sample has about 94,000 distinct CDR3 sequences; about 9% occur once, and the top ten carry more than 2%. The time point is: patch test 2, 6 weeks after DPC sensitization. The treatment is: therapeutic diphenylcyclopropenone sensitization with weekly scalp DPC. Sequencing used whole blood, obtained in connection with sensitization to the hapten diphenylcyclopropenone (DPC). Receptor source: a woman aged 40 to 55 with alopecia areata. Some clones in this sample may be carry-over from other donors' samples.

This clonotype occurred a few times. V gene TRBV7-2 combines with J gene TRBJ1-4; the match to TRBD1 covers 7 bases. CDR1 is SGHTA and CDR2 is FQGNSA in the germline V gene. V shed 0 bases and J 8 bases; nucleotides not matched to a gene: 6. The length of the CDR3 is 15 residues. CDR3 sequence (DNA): TGTGCCAGCAGCTTAGCGACAGGGATGGGCGAAAAACTGTTTTTT. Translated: CASSLATGMGEKLFF.

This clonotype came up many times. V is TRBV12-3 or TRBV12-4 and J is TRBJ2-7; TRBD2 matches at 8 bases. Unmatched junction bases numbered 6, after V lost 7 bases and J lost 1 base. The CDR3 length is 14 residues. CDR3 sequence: CASTRSGGSYEQYF. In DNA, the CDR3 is TGTGCCAGCACCCGCAGCGGGGGATCCTACGAGCAGTACTTC.

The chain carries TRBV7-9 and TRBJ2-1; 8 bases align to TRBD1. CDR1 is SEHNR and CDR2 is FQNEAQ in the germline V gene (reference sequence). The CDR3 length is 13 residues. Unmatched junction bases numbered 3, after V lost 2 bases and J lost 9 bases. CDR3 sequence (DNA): TGTGCCAGCAGCTTAATACAGGGGGTTGAGCAGTTCTTC. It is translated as CASSLIQGVEQFF.

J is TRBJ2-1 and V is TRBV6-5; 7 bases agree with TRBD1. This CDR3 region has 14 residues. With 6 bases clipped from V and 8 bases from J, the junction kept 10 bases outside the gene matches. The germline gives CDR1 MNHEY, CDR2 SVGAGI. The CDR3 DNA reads TGTGCCAGCAGGAGCGGTAGGGGGCGCGATGAGCAGTTCTTC. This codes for CASRSGRGRDEQFF.

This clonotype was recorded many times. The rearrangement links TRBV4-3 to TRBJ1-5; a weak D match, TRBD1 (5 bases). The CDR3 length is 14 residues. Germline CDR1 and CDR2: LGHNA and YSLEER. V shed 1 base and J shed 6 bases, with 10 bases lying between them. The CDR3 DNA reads TGCGCCAGCAGCCAAGGGCGGGGGTCTCAGCCCCAGCATTTT. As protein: CASSQGRGSQPQHF.

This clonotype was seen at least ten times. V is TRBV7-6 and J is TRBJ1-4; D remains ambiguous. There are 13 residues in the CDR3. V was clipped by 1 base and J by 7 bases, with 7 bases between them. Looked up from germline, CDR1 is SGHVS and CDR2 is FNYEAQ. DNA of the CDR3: TGTGCCAGCAGCTTAGGTGGTACTGAAAAACTGTTTTTT. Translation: CASSLGGTEKLFF.

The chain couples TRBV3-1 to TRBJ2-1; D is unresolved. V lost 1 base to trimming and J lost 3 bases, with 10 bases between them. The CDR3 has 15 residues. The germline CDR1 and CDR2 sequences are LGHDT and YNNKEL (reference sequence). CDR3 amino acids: CASSQGSYYYNEQFF. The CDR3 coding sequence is TGTGCCAGCAGCCAAGGGAGCTACTACTACAATGAGCAGTTCTTC.

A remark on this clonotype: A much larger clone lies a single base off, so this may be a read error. CDR3 sequence reads: CASSTSNSPLHF. In DNA, the CDR3 is TGTGCCAGCAGTACATCCAATTCACCCCTCCACTTT. This chain uses TRBV28 with TRBJ1-6; D gene uncertain. CDR1 and CDR2 (germline): MDHEN, SYDVKM. The CDR3 totals 12 residues. Trimming left V 5 bases short and J 7 bases short, with 6 bases between.

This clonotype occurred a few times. For the CDR3, the DNA is TGTGCCATCAGTGCCTCCGGGACTAGTACTGGCGAGCAGTACTTC. Residues: CAISASGTSTGEQYF. The rearrangement uses TRBV10-3 and TRBJ2-7; TRBD2 matches 8 bases. V shed 4 bases and J 6 bases; nucleotides not matched to a gene: 11. The CDR3 loop spans 15 amino acids. Germline CDR1 reads ENHRY; CDR2 reads SYGVKD.

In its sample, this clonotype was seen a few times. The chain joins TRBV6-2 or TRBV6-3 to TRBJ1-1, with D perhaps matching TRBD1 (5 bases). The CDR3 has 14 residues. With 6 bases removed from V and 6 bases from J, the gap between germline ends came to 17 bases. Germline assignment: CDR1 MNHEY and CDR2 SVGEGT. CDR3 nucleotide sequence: TGTGCCAGCAGAACGAGGGACGTACACCCTGAAGCTTTCTTT. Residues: CASRTRDVHPEAFF.

Here the CDR3 reads CASSPLPGGNYGYTF. The CDR3 DNA reads as TGTGCCAGCAGCCCCCTCCCGGGGGGGAACTATGGCTACACCTTC. J is TRBJ1-2 and V is TRBV27, with a possible D match to TRBD1 (5 bases). V was clipped by 6 bases and J by 2 bases, with 16 bases between them. This CDR3 region has 15 residues. Germline CDR1 MNHEY, CDR2 SMNVEV (reference sequence).

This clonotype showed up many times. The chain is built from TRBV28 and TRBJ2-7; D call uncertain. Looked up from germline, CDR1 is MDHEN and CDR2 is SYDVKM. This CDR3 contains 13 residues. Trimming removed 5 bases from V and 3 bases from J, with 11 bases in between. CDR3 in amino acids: CASSLPRSYEQYF. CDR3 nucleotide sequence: TGTGCCAGCAGTCTCCCTAGAAGCTACGAGCAGTACTTC.

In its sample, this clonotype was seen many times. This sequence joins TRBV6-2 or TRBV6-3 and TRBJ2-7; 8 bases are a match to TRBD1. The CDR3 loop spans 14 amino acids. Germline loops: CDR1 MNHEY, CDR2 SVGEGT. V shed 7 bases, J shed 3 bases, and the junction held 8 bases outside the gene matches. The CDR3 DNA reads TGTGCCAGCACTTCTGGACAGGGCTACTACGAGCAGTACTTC. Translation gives CASTSGQGYYEQYF.

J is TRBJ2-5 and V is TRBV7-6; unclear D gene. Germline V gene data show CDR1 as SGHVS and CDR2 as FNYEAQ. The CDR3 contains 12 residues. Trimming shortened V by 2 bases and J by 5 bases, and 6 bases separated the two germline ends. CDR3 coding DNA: TGTGCCAGCAGCTTAATGGGGGAGACCCAGTACTTC. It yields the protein CASSLMGETQYF.

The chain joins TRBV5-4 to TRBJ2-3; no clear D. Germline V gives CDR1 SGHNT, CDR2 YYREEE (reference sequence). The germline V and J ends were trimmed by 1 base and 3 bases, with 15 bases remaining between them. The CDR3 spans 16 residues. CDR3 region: CASSLRIQRSTDTQYF. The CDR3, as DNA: TGTGCCAGCAGCTTGCGAATACAGCGTAGTACAGATACGCAGTATTTT.

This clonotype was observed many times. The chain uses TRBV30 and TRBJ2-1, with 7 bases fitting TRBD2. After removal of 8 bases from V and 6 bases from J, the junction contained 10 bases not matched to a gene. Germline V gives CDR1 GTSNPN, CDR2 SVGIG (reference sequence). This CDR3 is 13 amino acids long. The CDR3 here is CARGASGGNEQFF. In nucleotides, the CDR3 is TGTGCCCGAGGGGCTAGCGGCGGCAATGAGCAGTTCTTC.

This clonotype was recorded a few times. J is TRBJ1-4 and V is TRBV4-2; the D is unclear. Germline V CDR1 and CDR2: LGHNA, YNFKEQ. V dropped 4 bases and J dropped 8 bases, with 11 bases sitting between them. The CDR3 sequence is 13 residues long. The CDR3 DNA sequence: TGTGCCAGCAGCCCTGAGGAGTGGGAAAAACTGTTTTTT. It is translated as CASSPEEWEKLFF.

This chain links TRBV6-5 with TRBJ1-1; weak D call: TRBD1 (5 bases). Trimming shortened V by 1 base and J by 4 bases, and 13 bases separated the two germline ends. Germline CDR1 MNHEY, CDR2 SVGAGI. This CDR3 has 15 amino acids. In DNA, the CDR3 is TGTGCCAGCAGTTACTTCGGGGCTCGTGGCACTGAAGCTTTCTTT. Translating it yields CASSYFGARGTEAFF.

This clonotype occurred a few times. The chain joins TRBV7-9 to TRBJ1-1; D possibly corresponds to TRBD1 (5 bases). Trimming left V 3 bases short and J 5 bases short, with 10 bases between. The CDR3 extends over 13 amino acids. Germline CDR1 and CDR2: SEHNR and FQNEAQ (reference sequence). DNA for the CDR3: TGTGCCAGCAGCTTTATGGGGGATACTGAAGCTTTCTTT. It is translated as CASSFMGDTEAFF. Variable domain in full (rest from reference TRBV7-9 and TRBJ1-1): DTGVSQNPRHKITKRGQNVTFRCDPISEHNRLYWYRQTLGQGPEFLTYFQNEAQLEKSRLLSDRFSAERPKGSFSTLEIQRTEQGDSAMYLCASSFMGDTEAFFGQGTRLTVV.

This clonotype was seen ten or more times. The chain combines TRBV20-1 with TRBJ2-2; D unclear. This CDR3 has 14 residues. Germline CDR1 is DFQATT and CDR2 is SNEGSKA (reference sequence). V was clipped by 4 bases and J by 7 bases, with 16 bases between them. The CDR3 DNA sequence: TGCAGTGCTAAAACCGAATCGGAAGTCGGGGAGCTGTTTTTT. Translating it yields CSAKTESEVGELFF.

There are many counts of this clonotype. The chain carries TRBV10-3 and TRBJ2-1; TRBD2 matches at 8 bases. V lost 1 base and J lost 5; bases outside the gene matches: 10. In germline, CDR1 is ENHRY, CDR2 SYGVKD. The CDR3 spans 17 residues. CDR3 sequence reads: CAISEFGSGRAHNEQFF. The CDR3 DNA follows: TGTGCCATCAGTGAGTTTGGAAGCGGGAGAGCTCACAATGAGCAGTTCTTC.

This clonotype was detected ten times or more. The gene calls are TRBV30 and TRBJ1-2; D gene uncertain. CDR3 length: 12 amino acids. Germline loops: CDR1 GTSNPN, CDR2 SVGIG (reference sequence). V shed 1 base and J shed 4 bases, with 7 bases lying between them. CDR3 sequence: CAWSEGFYGYTF. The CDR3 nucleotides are TGTGCCTGGAGTGAAGGTTTCTATGGCTACACCTTC.

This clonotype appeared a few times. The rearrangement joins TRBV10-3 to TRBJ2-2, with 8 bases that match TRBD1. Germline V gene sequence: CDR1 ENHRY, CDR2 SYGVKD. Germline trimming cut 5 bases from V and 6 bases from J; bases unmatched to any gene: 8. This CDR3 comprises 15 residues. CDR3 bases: TGTGCCATCAGTCGAGCCCAGGGGGCTTCCGGGGAGCTGTTTTTT. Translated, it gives CAISRAQGASGELFF.

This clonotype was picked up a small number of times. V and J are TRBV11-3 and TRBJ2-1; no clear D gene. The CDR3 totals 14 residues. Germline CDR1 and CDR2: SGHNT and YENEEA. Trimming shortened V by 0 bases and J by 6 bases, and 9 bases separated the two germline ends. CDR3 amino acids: CASSLEGPINEQFF. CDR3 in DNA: TGTGCCAGCAGCTTAGAAGGGCCCATCAATGAGCAGTTCTTC.

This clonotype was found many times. CDR3 DNA sequence: TGTGCCAGCAGGGTTCGAACTTTCACCGGGGAGCTGTTTTTT. Translation gives CASRVRTFTGELFF. This chain links TRBV6-2 or TRBV6-3 with TRBJ2-2; D not certain. The V end was cut by 6 bases, the J end by 4 bases, with 12 bases between. The germline V gene has CDR1 MNHEY and CDR2 SVGEGT. This CDR3 region has 14 residues.